A selection of T cell receptor beta chains follows, all from one sample in a study of T cells after yellow fever vaccination. Via MiXCR, TCRdb re-called the 5' RACE reads, giving one row per CDR3 protein. This sample has around 300,000 distinct CDR3 sequences, with over 3.5% found just once. Here the sequenced sample was PBMCs, taken 5 days after the yellow fever booster vaccination. The origin of the receptors is a man younger than 35 who received the YFV17D yellow fever vaccine. Both conserved end residues are trimmed from each CDR3. Fields, in order: CDR3 length, V gene, clone size, J gene, CDR3 protein. Size values are once, few and many counts, or a class for expanded clones, and some rows have none.

len: 14
v_gene: TRBV2
abundance: -
j_gene: TRBJ2-6
CDR3aa: ASSGQGASGANVLT

len: 11
v_gene: TRBV24-1
abundance: few
j_gene: TRBJ2-2
CDR3aa: ATSDDRAGELF

len: 13
v_gene: TRBV4-2
abundance: -
j_gene: TRBJ2-1
CDR3aa: ASSQEASSYNEQF

len: 12
v_gene: TRBV5-1
abundance: few
j_gene: TRBJ1-3
CDR3aa: ASSPDREGNTIY

len: 11
v_gene: TRBV30
abundance: -
j_gene: TRBJ1-5
CDR3aa: AWSPGPNQPQH

len: 20
v_gene: TRBV19
abundance: few
j_gene: TRBJ2-6
CDR3aa: ASTIYDWVVPGPLSGANVLT

len: 9
v_gene: TRBV20-1
abundance: -
j_gene: TRBJ2-5
CDR3aa: SAGPEETQY

len: 11
v_gene: TRBV10-3
abundance: many
j_gene: TRBJ2-7
CDR3aa: AISDEGGYEQY

len: 10
v_gene: TRBV4-3
abundance: -
j_gene: TRBJ1-2
CDR3aa: ASSQDRHLYT

len: 12
v_gene: TRBV19
abundance: few
j_gene: TRBJ2-5
CDR3aa: ASSINRGPETQY

len: 12
v_gene: TRBV5-6
abundance: medium-sized
j_gene: TRBJ2-5
CDR3aa: ASSLGRGYETQY

len: 12
v_gene: TRBV9
abundance: many
j_gene: TRBJ1-2
CDR3aa: ASSRGGTAYGYT

len: 12
v_gene: TRBV29-1
abundance: many
j_gene: TRBJ2-2
CDR3aa: SVGLAGNTGELF

len: 10
v_gene: TRBV15
abundance: -
j_gene: TRBJ1-2
CDR3aa: ATSSQGGGYT

len: 14
v_gene: TRBV4-2
abundance: few
j_gene: TRBJ1-4
CDR3aa: ASSQVQGATNEKLF

len: 12
v_gene: TRBV7-2
abundance: many
j_gene: TRBJ2-4
CDR3aa: ASSLSPGQGDRY

len: 13
v_gene: TRBV9
abundance: -
j_gene: TRBJ1-4
CDR3aa: ASSVEAGVGEKLF

len: 11
v_gene: TRBV7-2
abundance: few
j_gene: TRBJ2-7
CDR3aa: ASSLNRGYEQY

len: 11
v_gene: TRBV15
abundance: -
j_gene: TRBJ1-1
CDR3aa: ATSRDRYTEAF

len: 19
v_gene: TRBV10-3
abundance: few
j_gene: TRBJ2-3
CDR3aa: AISDPVGGGVTSGGTDTQY

len: 9
v_gene: TRBV30
abundance: -
j_gene: TRBJ2-1
CDR3aa: AWSLGNEQF

len: 12
v_gene: TRBV6-6
abundance: many
j_gene: TRBJ1-1
CDR3aa: ASNLRRGGTEAF

len: 11
v_gene: TRBV6-1
abundance: few
j_gene: TRBJ2-1
CDR3aa: ASSEARYNEQF

len: 11
v_gene: TRBV12-3/TRBV12-4
abundance: -
j_gene: TRBJ1-1
CDR3aa: ASASVRRIEAF

len: 13
v_gene: TRBV3-2
abundance: few
j_gene: TRBJ2-1
CDR3aa: ASSQDPVAYNEQF

len: 11
v_gene: TRBV6-1
abundance: few
j_gene: TRBJ2-5
CDR3aa: ASWTGNQETQY

len: 12
v_gene: TRBV20-1
abundance: few
j_gene: TRBJ2-3
CDR3aa: SAQRPISTDTQY

len: 13
v_gene: TRBV10-3
abundance: few
j_gene: TRBJ1-5
CDR3aa: AISGDSLLLGPQH

len: 12
v_gene: TRBV10-3
abundance: few
j_gene: TRBJ2-5
CDR3aa: AAKQGANQETQY

len: 11
v_gene: TRBV12-3/TRBV12-4
abundance: few
j_gene: TRBJ2-1
CDR3aa: ASRQAPGNEQF

len: 13
v_gene: TRBV25-1
abundance: few
j_gene: TRBJ2-5
CDR3aa: ASSSYRGTQETQY

len: 11
v_gene: TRBV7-9
abundance: -
j_gene: TRBJ2-7
CDR3aa: ASRPGPNYEQY

len: 11
v_gene: TRBV27
abundance: many
j_gene: TRBJ2-1
CDR3aa: ASSQQGYNEQS

len: 14
v_gene: TRBV28
abundance: many
j_gene: TRBJ2-1
CDR3aa: ASSRSGGSSYNEQF

len: 12
v_gene: TRBV6-2/TRBV6-3
abundance: -
j_gene: TRBJ1-5
CDR3aa: ASSAQGGTEPQH

len: 13
v_gene: TRBV6-4
abundance: -
j_gene: TRBJ2-3
CDR3aa: ASSEGGGSTDTQY

len: 10
v_gene: TRBV20-1
abundance: few
j_gene: TRBJ2-5
CDR3aa: SASESQETQY

len: 10
v_gene: TRBV12-3/TRBV12-4
abundance: -
j_gene: TRBJ1-2
CDR3aa: ASSGDGHGYT

len: 12
v_gene: TRBV20-1
abundance: few
j_gene: TRBJ1-2
CDR3aa: SARSRGGVYGYT

len: 16
v_gene: TRBV7-2
abundance: -
j_gene: TRBJ2-4
CDR3aa: ASGLGGASSSYKNIQY

len: 13
v_gene: TRBV20-1
abundance: -
j_gene: TRBJ1-2
CDR3aa: SATNRETVENGYT

len: 13
v_gene: TRBV11-1
abundance: few
j_gene: TRBJ1-1
CDR3aa: ASSRRRTMNTEAF

len: 11
v_gene: TRBV20-1
abundance: -
j_gene: TRBJ2-1
CDR3aa: SAKAGAYNEQF

len: 11
v_gene: TRBV2
abundance: few
j_gene: TRBJ2-4
CDR3aa: ASSDTVGSIQY

len: 13
v_gene: TRBV6-5
abundance: many
j_gene: TRBJ2-7
CDR3aa: ASSYEGTLPYEQY

len: 11
v_gene: TRBV20-1
abundance: -
j_gene: TRBJ1-2
CDR3aa: TCSARDLYGYT

len: 13
v_gene: TRBV14
abundance: few
j_gene: TRBJ2-3
CDR3aa: ASSPRGALGDTQY

len: 13
v_gene: TRBV6-6
abundance: few
j_gene: TRBJ1-1
CDR3aa: ASSFPRTANTEAF

len: 15
v_gene: TRBV11-2
abundance: -
j_gene: TRBJ2-1
CDR3aa: ASNLQPLGTAYNEQF

len: 12
v_gene: TRBV29-1
abundance: many
j_gene: TRBJ2-3
CDR3aa: SVDDSISTDTQY

len: 19
v_gene: TRBV4-1
abundance: many
j_gene: TRBJ1-1
CDR3aa: ASSQLFQNFRDSLLNTEAF

len: 14
v_gene: TRBV28
abundance: -
j_gene: TRBJ2-2
CDR3aa: ASSRTSGGPSRELF

len: 13
v_gene: TRBV5-1
abundance: few
j_gene: TRBJ2-1
CDR3aa: ASSSLGTPLNEQF

len: 10
v_gene: TRBV2
abundance: -
j_gene: TRBJ2-1
CDR3aa: ASSVPTREQF

len: 14
v_gene: TRBV25-1
abundance: few
j_gene: TRBJ1-2
CDR3aa: ASSEFAVGTGDGYT

len: 12
v_gene: TRBV5-4
abundance: -
j_gene: TRBJ2-1
CDR3aa: ASSWDTSYNEQF

len: 16
v_gene: TRBV24-1
abundance: -
j_gene: TRBJ2-5
CDR3aa: ATSDPTPGQGIQETQY